A selection of T cell receptor beta chains follows, all from one sample in a study of blood T cell repertoires in COVID-19. Sequencing used immunoSEQ multiplex PCR; TCRdb keeps in-frame clones, though not all of them. Among 170,000 or so clones listed, 88% were seen once. The specimen sequenced was PBMCs or T cells enriched from blood (not recorded which). These receptors all stem from a woman in her 50s who had recovered from COVID-19. CDR3s include the opening cysteine and the closing phenylalanine or tryptophan. D genes are given only for firm matches. Clone sizes are given selectively: once, few, many, or a class where the clone is expanded.

CDR3 protein: CASSPFGGGPWEQYF
CDR3 DNA: TGTGCCAGCAGCCCGTTTGGGGGGGGGCCGTGGGAGCAGTACTTC
D gene: NA
V gene: TRBV12-1
clone size: NA
J gene: TRBJ2-7

CDR3 protein: CASSLRGTGEKLFF
CDR3 DNA: TGTGCCAGCAGCTTGAGGGGGACGGGGGAAAAACTGTTTTTT
D gene: NA
V gene: TRBV5-6
clone size: NA
J gene: TRBJ1-4

CDR3 protein: CASREDGTQYF
CDR3 DNA: TGTGCCAGCCGGGAGGACGGGACCCAGTACTTC
D gene: TRBD2
V gene: TRBV2
clone size: NA
J gene: TRBJ2-5

CDR3 protein: CATSIGGGVKTQYF
CDR3 DNA: TGTGCCACCAGCATAGGAGGGGGGGTCAAGACCCAGTACTTC
D gene: NA
V gene: TRBV15
clone size: NA
J gene: TRBJ2-5

CDR3 protein: CASRRQEHGYTF
CDR3 DNA: TGTGCCAGCAGAAGACAGGAACACGGCTACACCTTC
D gene: NA
V gene: TRBV6-5
clone size: NA
J gene: TRBJ1-2

CDR3 protein: CSVTGLLQGGYTF
CDR3 DNA: TGCAGCGTGACGGGACTGCTGCAGGGTGGCTACACCTTC
D gene: NA
V gene: TRBV29-1
clone size: NA
J gene: TRBJ1-2

CDR3 protein: CASSQTRIEQFF
CDR3 DNA: TGTGCCAGCAGCCAAACTAGGATTGAGCAGTTCTTC
D gene: NA
V gene: TRBV7-2
clone size: once
J gene: TRBJ2-1

CDR3 protein: CASSQVGSGVYEQYF
CDR3 DNA: TGTGCCAGCAGCCAAGTTGGAAGCGGGGTGTACGAGCAGTACTTC
D gene: TRBD2
V gene: TRBV14
clone size: NA
J gene: TRBJ2-7

CDR3 protein: CASSPPGIEKLFF
CDR3 DNA: TGTGCCAGCAGCCCTCCAGGGATCGAAAAACTGTTTTTT
D gene: NA
V gene: TRBV5-4
clone size: NA
J gene: TRBJ1-4

CDR3 protein: CASSTGQGAGGYTF
CDR3 DNA: TGTGCCAGTAGTACTGGACAGGGGGCTGGTGGCTACACCTTC
D gene: TRBD1
V gene: TRBV19
clone size: medium-sized
J gene: TRBJ1-2

CDR3 protein: CASSPLEDNSPLHF
CDR3 DNA: TGTGCCAGCTCACCACTAGAAGATAATTCACCCCTCCACTTT
D gene: NA
V gene: TRBV18
clone size: NA
J gene: TRBJ1-6

CDR3 protein: CASSVLAGVVTDTQYF
CDR3 DNA: TGTGCCAGCAGCGTACTAGCGGGGGTGGTGACAGATACGCAGTATTTT
D gene: TRBD2
V gene: TRBV11-2
clone size: NA
J gene: TRBJ2-3

CDR3 protein: CASSQSGPGKGSTDTQYF
CDR3 DNA: TGCGCCAGCAGCCAAAGTGGTCCGGGAAAGGGCAGCACAGATACGCAGTATTTT
D gene: NA
V gene: TRBV4-1
clone size: once
J gene: TRBJ2-3

CDR3 protein: CASSRDRDTEAFF
CDR3 DNA: TGTGCCAGCAGTCGGGACAGAGACACTGAAGCTTTCTTT
D gene: TRBD1
V gene: TRBV6-2/TRBV6-3
clone size: NA
J gene: TRBJ1-1

CDR3 protein: CASSVGQGWNEQYF
CDR3 DNA: TGTGCCAGCAGCGTGGGACAGGGGTGGAACGAGCAGTACTTC
D gene: TRBD1
V gene: TRBV9
clone size: NA
J gene: TRBJ2-7

CDR3 protein: CASSLGLAGGQRYEQYF
CDR3 DNA: TGCGCCAGCAGCTTGGGACTAGCGGGGGGCCAAAGATACGAGCAGTACTTC
D gene: TRBD2
V gene: TRBV5-1
clone size: few
J gene: TRBJ2-7

CDR3 protein: CASTRDAANTGELFF
CDR3 DNA: TGTGCCAGCACGCGTGATGCTGCGAACACCGGGGAGCTGTTTTTT
D gene: NA
V gene: TRBV2
clone size: NA
J gene: TRBJ2-2

CDR3 protein: CASSPRGGNYGYTF
CDR3 DNA: TGTGCCAGCAGCCCACGGGGGGGTAACTATGGCTACACCTTC
D gene: NA
V gene: TRBV7-2
clone size: NA
J gene: TRBJ1-2

CDR3 protein: CASSRTSGGQDTQYF
CDR3 DNA: TGTGCCAGCAGCAGGACTAGCGGGGGGCAAGATACGCAGTATTTT
D gene: NA
V gene: TRBV21-1
clone size: NA
J gene: TRBJ2-3

CDR3 protein: CASSLQVTGANVLTF
CDR3 DNA: TGTGCCAGCTCACTTCAGGTTACTGGGGCCAACGTCCTGACTTTC
D gene: NA
V gene: TRBV18
clone size: NA
J gene: TRBJ2-6

CDR3 protein: CASSQDNTPGILNTEAFF
CDR3 DNA: TGTGCCAGCAGCCAAGATAACACTCCAGGGATCCTGAACACTGAAGCTTTCTTT
D gene: NA
V gene: TRBV4-2
clone size: NA
J gene: TRBJ1-1

CDR3 protein: CASSLGTARVEQYF
CDR3 DNA: TGTGCCAGCAGTTTAGGGACAGCCCGCGTCGAGCAGTACTTC
D gene: TRBD1
V gene: TRBV27
clone size: once
J gene: TRBJ2-7

CDR3 protein: CASSPLAGGRETQYF
CDR3 DNA: TGTGCCAGCAGCCCACTAGCGGGGGGCAGGGAGACCCAGTACTTC
D gene: TRBD2
V gene: TRBV11-1
clone size: NA
J gene: TRBJ2-5

CDR3 protein: CASSITGGESSGYTF
CDR3 DNA: TGTGCCAGCAGCATTACAGGGGGGGAGTCAAGCGGCTACACCTTC
D gene: TRBD1
V gene: TRBV7-9
clone size: NA
J gene: TRBJ1-2

CDR3 protein: CASAEGRGHYGYTF
CDR3 DNA: TGTGCCAGCGCCGAAGGCAGGGGCCACTATGGCTACACCTTC
D gene: NA
V gene: TRBV19
clone size: NA
J gene: TRBJ1-2

CDR3 protein: CASSQVGGYGYTF
CDR3 DNA: TGTGCCAGCAGCCAAGTCGGGGGCTATGGCTACACCTTC
D gene: NA
V gene: TRBV3-1/TRBV3-2
clone size: NA
J gene: TRBJ1-2

CDR3 protein: CASSQGQGTQYF
CDR3 DNA: TGTGCCAGCAGCCAAGGGCAGGGTACGCAGTATTTT
D gene: NA
V gene: TRBV3-1/TRBV3-2
clone size: NA
J gene: TRBJ2-3

CDR3 protein: CASSGRTGYTYEQYF
CDR3 DNA: TGCGCCAGCAGTGGGCGGACAGGGTATACCTACGAGCAGTACTTC
D gene: TRBD1
V gene: TRBV10-2
clone size: NA
J gene: TRBJ2-7

CDR3 protein: CAISPGTSGGRNEQFF
CDR3 DNA: TGTGCCATCAGTCCCGGGACTAGCGGGGGACGCAATGAGCAGTTCTTC
D gene: TRBD2
V gene: TRBV10-3
clone size: NA
J gene: TRBJ2-1

CDR3 protein: CATSDSGTGSLNYGYTF
CDR3 DNA: TGTGCCACCAGTGATTCCGGGACAGGGTCCCTTAACTATGGCTACACCTTC
D gene: TRBD1
V gene: TRBV24-1
clone size: NA
J gene: TRBJ1-2

CDR3 protein: CATSRGAGGPSSYNEQFF
CDR3 DNA: TGTGCCACCAGCAGAGGAGCGGGGGGGCCTAGCTCCTACAATGAGCAGTTCTTC
D gene: TRBD2
V gene: TRBV15
clone size: NA
J gene: TRBJ2-1

CDR3 protein: CASETSGGAGEQFF
CDR3 DNA: TGTGCCAGCGAGACTAGCGGGGGGGCGGGTGAGCAGTTCTTC
D gene: TRBD2
V gene: TRBV9
clone size: few
J gene: TRBJ2-1

CDR3 protein: CASSSPGHPREKLFF
CDR3 DNA: TGTGCCAGCAGTTCCCCGGGACACCCGCGAGAAAAACTGTTTTTT
D gene: NA
V gene: TRBV6-1
clone size: NA
J gene: TRBJ1-4

CDR3 protein: CASSDLGTSGGNTQYF
CDR3 DNA: TGTGCCAGCTCAGACCTTGGGACTAGCGGGGGGAATACGCAGTATTTT
D gene: TRBD2
V gene: TRBV18
clone size: NA
J gene: TRBJ2-3

CDR3 protein: CASSQAGLDYGYTF
CDR3 DNA: TGCGCCAGCAGCCAAGCTGGGCTTGACTATGGCTACACCTTC
D gene: NA
V gene: TRBV4-1
clone size: NA
J gene: TRBJ1-2

CDR3 protein: CATSDPTSSYEQYF
CDR3 DNA: TGTGCCACCAGTGATCCGACTAGTTCTTACGAGCAGTACTTC
D gene: NA
V gene: TRBV24-1
clone size: NA
J gene: TRBJ2-7

CDR3 protein: CASSDRQGRNTGELFF
CDR3 DNA: TGTGCCAGCAGCGACCGACAGGGAAGGAACACCGGGGAGCTGTTTTTT
D gene: TRBD1
V gene: TRBV9
clone size: NA
J gene: TRBJ2-2

CDR3 protein: CASSFSTSGAIGELFF
CDR3 DNA: TGTGCCAGCAGCTTTTCGACTAGCGGGGCAATCGGGGAGCTGTTTTTT
D gene: TRBD2
V gene: TRBV5-4
clone size: NA
J gene: TRBJ2-2

CDR3 protein: CASSPLGQGAYNSPLHF
CDR3 DNA: TGTGCCAGCTCACCCCTAGGACAGGGGGCATATAATTCACCCCTCCACTTT
D gene: TRBD1
V gene: TRBV18
clone size: NA
J gene: TRBJ1-6

CDR3 protein: CASSFGTGRRTISSYEQYF
CDR3 DNA: TGTGCCAGCAGCTTCGGGACAGGGAGGAGGACCATAAGCTCCTACGAGCAGTACTTC
D gene: TRBD1
V gene: TRBV7-2
clone size: NA
J gene: TRBJ2-7

CDR3 protein: CASSYSTAGTGELFF
CDR3 DNA: TGTGCCAGCAGTTACTCTACGGCAGGCACCGGGGAGCTGTTTTTT
D gene: NA
V gene: TRBV6-5
clone size: NA
J gene: TRBJ2-2